The 14 T cell receptor beta chains below come from one sample, sequenced in a study of regulatory T cells in long-lasting Graves disease. Time point specified: newly diagnosed GD, antithyroid drugs for less than 3 months. PBMC RNA was the source of the TCR library. Arm-PCR of CDR3 regions and iRepertoire HTBI primers were used to build TCR beta libraries. TCRdb independently ran MiXCR on the multiplex PCR reads; one entry per CDR3 protein. Among about 470,000 distinct CDR3 sequences listed, under 15% were seen once. The sample was also linked to a second study, of T cells in Graves' hyperthyroidism and ophthalmopathy.

The material was peripheral blood mononuclear cells (PBMCs), obtained at new diagnosis, from a patient treated with antithyroid drugs. The receptors come from a woman aged 30 to 39 with Graves disease.

The chain employs TRBV28 and TRBJ1-3; tentative D call: TRBD1 (6 bases). V was trimmed by 5 bases and J by 2 bases, leaving 10 bases between them. CDR3 length: 14 residues. Germline values: CDR1 MDHEN, CDR2 SYDVKM. The CDR3 loop is CASSPSGAGNTIYF. The CDR3 nucleotides are TGTGCCAGCAGTCCTTCAGGGGCTGGAAACACCATATATTTT.

V is TRBV5-1 and J is TRBJ2-1; the match to TRBD2 covers 9 bases. Germline V gives CDR1 SGHRS, CDR2 YFSETQ. With V trimmed by 3 bases and J by 6 bases, 16 bases remained unmatched. The length of the CDR3 is 18 residues. CDR3 coding DNA: TGCGCCAGCAGCTCCCTCCCTTCGGGTAGCGGGAGTGGCAATGAGCAGTTCTTC. The encoded protein is CASSSLPSGSGSGNEQFF.

The CDR3 protein is CATSRDGGMETQYF. The CDR3, as DNA: TGTGCCACCAGCAGAGACGGGGGAATGGAGACCCAGTACTTC. This chain uses TRBV15 with TRBJ2-5; TRBD2 is a possible D gene (6 bases). The CDR3 covers 14 residues. Trimming removed 0 bases from V and 5 bases from J, with 10 bases in between. CDR1 is LNHNV, CDR2 YYDKDF, per germline (reference sequence). The whole variable domain, filled in from reference TRBV15 and TRBJ2-5, reads DAMVIQNPRYQVTQFGKPVTLSCSQTLNHNVMYWYQQKSSQAPKLLFHYYDKDFNNEADTPDNFQSRRPNTSFCFLDIRSPGLGDTAMYLCATSRDGGMETQYFGPGTRLLVL.

The chain joins TRBV11-1 to TRBJ2-1, with TRBD2 as a possible D gene (6 bases). Germline lookup yields CDR1 SGHAT and CDR2 FQDESV (reference sequence). This CDR3 has 15 residues. Between the trimmed V and J ends, which lost 5 bases and 4 bases, there was a span of 15 bases. The CDR3 sequence: CASSRGEVGYNEQFF. In DNA form, the CDR3 reads TGTGCCAGCAGCCGTGGGGAGGTGGGGTACAATGAGCAGTTCTTC.

This clonotype was counted between two and nine times. The gene calls are TRBV6-5 and TRBJ1-2, with D possibly TRBD1 on 5 matching bases. This CDR3 has 14 amino acids. Trimming stripped 4 bases from V and 8 bases from J, with 17 bases between. The germline V gene has CDR1 MNHEY and CDR2 SVGAGI. CDR3 sequence (DNA): TGTGCCAGCAGTTCCTCCGGCAGGGCGAGGGGCTACACCTTC. Its protein product is CASSSSGRARGYTF.

This clonotype was counted at least ten times. The chain joins TRBV11-2 to TRBJ2-7; perhaps TRBD2 as D (5 bases). CDR1 and CDR2 (germline): SGHAT, FQNNGV. With 1 base removed from V and 0 bases from J, the gap between germline ends came to 10 bases. The CDR3 totals 15 residues. The DNA for the CDR3 is TGTGCCAGCAGCTTAGGCCGGGGAAGCTCCTACGAGCAGTACTTC. It encodes CASSLGRGSSYEQYF. Together with reference TRBV11-2 and TRBJ2-7, the CDR3 gives the full variable domain: EAGVAQSPRYKIIEKRQSVAFWCNPISGHATLYWYQQILGQGPKLLIQFQNNGVVDDSQLPKDRFSAERLKGVDSTLKIQPAKLEDSAVYLCASSLGRGSSYEQYFGPGTRLTVT.

Ten or more counts support this clonotype. This rearrangement joins TRBV24-1 to TRBJ2-5, with 9 bases lining up with TRBD2. The CDR3 loop spans 15 amino acids. CDR1 is KGHDR and CDR2 is SFDVKD in the germline V gene. V lost 4 bases, J lost 5 bases, and 7 bases stayed unmatched. The CDR3 DNA follows: TGTGCCACCAGTGAGTCGGGACTAGCAACGGAGACCCAGTACTTC. Translation gives CATSESGLATETQYF.

Many counts were recorded for this clonotype. This chain connects TRBV20-1 to TRBJ2-1; 12 nucleotides agree with TRBD2. With 6 bases clipped from V and 6 bases from J, the junction kept 12 bases outside the gene matches. Germline V gives CDR1 DFQATT, CDR2 SNEGSKA (reference sequence). This CDR3 region has 16 residues. The CDR3 DNA is TGCAGTGCGGAGGGGTTCGCTAGCGGGAGGGCCAATGAGCAGTTCTTC. Amino acids: CSAEGFASGRANEQFF.

This clonotype occurred once. With a much larger clone just one base away, this may be a read error. The chain uses TRBV29-1 and TRBJ1-1; no clear D. Germline V gene lookup returns CDR1 SQVTM and CDR2 ANQGSEA. The CDR3 is 16 residues long. For the CDR3, the DNA is TGCAGCGGTGAAGATCGGTTGGGGAGGCGGAACACTGAAGCTTTCTTT. Translating gives CSGEDRLGRRNTEAFF.

This clonotype was recorded at least ten times. The CDR3 here is CASSYSPKAYYEQYF. CDR3 sequence (DNA): TGTGCCAGCAGTTACTCGCCCAAAGCGTACTACGAGCAGTACTTC. V usage is TRBV6-5 and J usage is TRBJ2-7; D is uncertain. The CDR3 length is 15 residues. CDR1 is MNHEY and CDR2 is SVGAGI in the germline V gene. Trimming stripped 0 bases from V and 3 bases from J, with 12 bases between.

The chain recombines TRBV6-5 with TRBJ2-7; 15 nucleotides match TRBD2. This CDR3 region has 17 residues. Germline CDR1 MNHEY, CDR2 SVGAGI. The V and J ends lost 1 base and 1 base, in that order; junction bases with no gene match: 2. The DNA of the CDR3 is TGTGCCAGCAGTTACTGGGGACTAGCGGGAGGTTCCTACGAGCAGTACTTC. It codes for CASSYWGLAGGSYEQYF.

This clonotype showed up many times. The CDR3 protein is CSARRGEGLGNTIYF. CDR3 nucleotides: TGCAGTGCTAGAAGGGGAGAAGGGTTAGGAAACACCATATATTTT. This rearrangement joins TRBV20-1 to TRBJ1-3; possibly TRBD1 for D (5 bases). The CDR3 is 15 amino acids. CDR1 is DFQATT and CDR2 is SNEGSKA in the germline V gene (reference sequence). V was cut by 2 bases and J by 4 bases, with 15 bases left in between.

On this clonotype itself: This is likely a read error, given that the CDR3 carries no conserved phenylalanine or tryptophan at its end. The chain couples TRBV7-9 to TRBJ2-6; maybe TRBD1 (5 bases). V lost 1 base and J lost 2, with 12 bases in between. The CDR3 contains 17 residues. Germline V lookup: CDR1 SEHNR, CDR2 FQNEAQ (reference sequence). CDR3 DNA: TGTGCCAGCAGCTTAGGGGGCGGCGGAACTGGGGCCAACGTCCTGACTTCC. Translated, it gives CASSLGGGGTGANVLTS.

This clonotype showed up many times. The J gene is TRBJ2-5, the V gene TRBV11-2; D could derive from TRBD1 or TRBD2 (5 bases each). This CDR3 contains 15 residues. Germline V gives CDR1 SGHAT, CDR2 FQNNGV. The V end was cut by 5 bases, the J end by 5 bases, with 18 bases between. For the CDR3, the DNA is TGTGCCAGCAGCCTCGGGGTGGGGCTAGGGGAGACCCAGTACTTC. It translates to CASSLGVGLGETQYF.